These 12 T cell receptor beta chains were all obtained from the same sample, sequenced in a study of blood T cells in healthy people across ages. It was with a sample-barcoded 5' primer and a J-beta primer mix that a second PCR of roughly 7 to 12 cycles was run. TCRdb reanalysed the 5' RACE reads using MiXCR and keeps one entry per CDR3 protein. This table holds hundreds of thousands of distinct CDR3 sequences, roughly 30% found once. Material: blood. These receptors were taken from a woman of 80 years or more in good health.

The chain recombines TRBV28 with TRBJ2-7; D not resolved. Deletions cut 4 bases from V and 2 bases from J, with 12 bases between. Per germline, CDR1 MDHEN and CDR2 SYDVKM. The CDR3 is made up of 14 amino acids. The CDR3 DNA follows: TGTGCCAGCAGTTCTCGACGGCTCCCCTACGAGCAGTACTTC. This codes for CASSSRRLPYEQYF.

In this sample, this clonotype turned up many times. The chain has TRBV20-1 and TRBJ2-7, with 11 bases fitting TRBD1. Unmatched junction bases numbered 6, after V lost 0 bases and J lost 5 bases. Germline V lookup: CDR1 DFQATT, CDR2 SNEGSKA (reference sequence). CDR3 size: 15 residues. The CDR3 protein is CSARDLGQGVHEQYF. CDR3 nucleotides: TGCAGTGCTAGAGATTTGGGACAGGGGGTTCACGAGCAGTACTTC.

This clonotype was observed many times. CDR3 in DNA: TGTGCCAGCAGCCCCGGGACTGGCCGAAGGGCAGATACGCAGTATTTT. It translates to CASSPGTGRRADTQYF. The chain couples TRBV13 to TRBJ2-3; D is possibly TRBD2 (6 bases). Germline V lookup: CDR1 PRHDT, CDR2 FYEKMQ (reference sequence). Trimming left V 5 bases short and J 4 bases short, with 19 bases between. The length of the CDR3 is 16 residues. The variable domain in full, completed from reference TRBV13 and TRBJ2-3, reads AAGVIQSPRHLIKEKRETATLKCYPIPRHDTVYWYQQGPGQDPQFLISFYEKMQSDKGSIPDRFSAQQFSDYHSELNMSSLELGDSALYFCASSPGTGRRADTQYFGPGTRLTVL.

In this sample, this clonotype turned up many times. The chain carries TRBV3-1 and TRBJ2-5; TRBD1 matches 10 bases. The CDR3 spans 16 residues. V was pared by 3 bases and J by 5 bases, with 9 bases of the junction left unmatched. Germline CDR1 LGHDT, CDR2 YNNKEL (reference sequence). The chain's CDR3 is CASSHLTGGSSETQYF. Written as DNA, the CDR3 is TGTGCCAGCAGCCACCTGACAGGGGGCAGTTCGGAGACCCAGTACTTC.

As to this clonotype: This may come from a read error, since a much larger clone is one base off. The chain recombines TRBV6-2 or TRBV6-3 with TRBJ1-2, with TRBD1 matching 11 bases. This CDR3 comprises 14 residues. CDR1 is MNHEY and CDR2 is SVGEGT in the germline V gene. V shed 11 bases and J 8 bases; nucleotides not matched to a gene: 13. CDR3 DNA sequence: TGTGCCGGCACTGACTGGACAGGGGGCAAAGGCTACACCTTC. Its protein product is CAGTDWTGGKGYTF.

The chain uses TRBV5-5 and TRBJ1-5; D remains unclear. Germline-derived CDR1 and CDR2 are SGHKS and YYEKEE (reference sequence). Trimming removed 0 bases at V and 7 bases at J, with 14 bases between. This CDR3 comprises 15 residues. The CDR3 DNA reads TGTGCCAGCAGCTTGGACCTTAGGATCCGACAGCCCCAGCATTTT. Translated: CASSLDLRIRQPQHF.

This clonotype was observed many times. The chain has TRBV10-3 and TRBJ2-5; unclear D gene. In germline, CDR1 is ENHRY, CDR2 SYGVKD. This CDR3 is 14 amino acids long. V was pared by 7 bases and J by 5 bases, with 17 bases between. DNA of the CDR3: TGTGCCATCAAGCCGCTAGGAGCAGACGAGACCCAGTACTTC. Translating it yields CAIKPLGADETQYF.

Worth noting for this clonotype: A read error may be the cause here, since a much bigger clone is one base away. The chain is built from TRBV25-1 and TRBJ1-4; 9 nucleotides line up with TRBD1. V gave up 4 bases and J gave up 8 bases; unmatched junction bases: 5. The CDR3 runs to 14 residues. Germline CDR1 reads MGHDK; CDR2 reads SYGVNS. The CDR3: CASSGYGTGEKLFF. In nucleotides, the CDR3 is TGTGCCAGCAGTGGATATGGGACAGGGGAAAAACTGTTTTTT.

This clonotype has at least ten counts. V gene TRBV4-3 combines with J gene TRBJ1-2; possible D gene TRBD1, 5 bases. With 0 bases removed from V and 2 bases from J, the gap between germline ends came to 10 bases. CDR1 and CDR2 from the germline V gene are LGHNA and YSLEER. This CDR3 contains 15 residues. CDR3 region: CASSQDPRQNYGYTF. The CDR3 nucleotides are TGCGCCAGCAGCCAAGATCCCCGACAGAACTATGGCTACACCTTC.

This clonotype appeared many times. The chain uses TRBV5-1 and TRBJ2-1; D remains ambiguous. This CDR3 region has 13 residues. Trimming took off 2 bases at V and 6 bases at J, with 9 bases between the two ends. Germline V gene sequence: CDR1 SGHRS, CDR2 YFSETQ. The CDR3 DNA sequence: TGCGCCAGCAGCTTATTGGGGATCAATGAGCAGTTCTTC. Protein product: CASSLLGINEQFF.

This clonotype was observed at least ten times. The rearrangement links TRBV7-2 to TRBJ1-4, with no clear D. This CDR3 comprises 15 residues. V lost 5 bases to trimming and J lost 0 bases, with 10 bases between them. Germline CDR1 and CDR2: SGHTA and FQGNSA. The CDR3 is CASSTAGATNEKLFF. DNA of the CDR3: TGTGCCAGCAGCACTGCAGGTGCAACTAATGAAAAACTGTTTTTT.

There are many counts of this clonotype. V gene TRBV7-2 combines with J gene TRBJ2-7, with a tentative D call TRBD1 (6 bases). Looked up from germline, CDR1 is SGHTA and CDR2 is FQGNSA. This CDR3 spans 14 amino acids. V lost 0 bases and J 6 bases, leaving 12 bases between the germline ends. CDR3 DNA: TGTGCCAGCAGCTTAGCCACAGGGTCTCGCGAGCAGTACTTC. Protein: CASSLATGSREQYF.